The sequence of this TCR beta chain was determined in a study of shared clonotypes between healthy human individuals. Study-wide context: Plates per donor: three CD4 naive, three CD4 memory, two CD8 naive, one CD8 memory.

In the authors' methods: ImmunoSEQ sequences covered only the junction and lacked quality scores; filtering therefore differed. Only in-frame clones appear in the TCRdb table, and some are missing; sequencing was by immunoSEQ multiplex PCR. For V, J and clone size, that table is used; D and trimming come from the DNA. Here the sample spans over 850,000 clones, around 78% being singletons. Germline V CDR1 and CDR2: KGHSH, LQKENI. The CDR3 extends over 15 amino acids. J lost 9 bases, V lost 2 bases, and 4 bases had no gene match. CD45RA-negative memory and CD45RA+ naive subsets were split from the CD4+ cells.

V and J are TRBV18 and TRBJ2-1, with 13 bases identical to TRBD2. The clonotype comes from a man in his late teens or twenties in good health. Some clones in this sample may be carry-over from other donors' samples. Input material: memory CD4+ T cells from PBMCs. Subset specified: CD45RA-negative fraction. DNA of the CDR3: TGTGCCAGCTCACCAGGACTAGCGGGAGAGCCTGAGCAGTTCTTC. It is translated as CASSPGLAGEPEQFF.